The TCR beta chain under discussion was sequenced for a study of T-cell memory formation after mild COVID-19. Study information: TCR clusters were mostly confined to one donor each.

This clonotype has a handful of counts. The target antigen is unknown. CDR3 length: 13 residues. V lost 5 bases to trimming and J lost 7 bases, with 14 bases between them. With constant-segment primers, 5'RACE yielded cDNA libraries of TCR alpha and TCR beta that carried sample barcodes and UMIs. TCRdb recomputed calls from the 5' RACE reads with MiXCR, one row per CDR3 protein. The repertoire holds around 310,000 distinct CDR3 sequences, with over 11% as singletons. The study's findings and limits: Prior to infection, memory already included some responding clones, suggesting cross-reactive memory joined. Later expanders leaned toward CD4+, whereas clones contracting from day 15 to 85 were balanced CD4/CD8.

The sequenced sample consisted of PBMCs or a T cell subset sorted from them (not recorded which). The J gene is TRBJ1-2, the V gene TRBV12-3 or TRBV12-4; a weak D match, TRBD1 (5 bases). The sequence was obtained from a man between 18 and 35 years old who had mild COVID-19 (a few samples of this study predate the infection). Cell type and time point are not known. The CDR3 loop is CASSRAGGVGYTF. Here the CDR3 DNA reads TGTGCCAGCAGTCGGGCAGGAGGGGTTGGCTACACCTTC.